This T cell receptor (beta chain) was sequenced during a study of T cell responses to AZD1222 COVID-19 vaccine. Study-wide points: Baseline testing showed seropositivity in only six or seven AZD1222 recipients. Most donors were white British and more were female, and clonal diversity was possibly underestimated. Spike-wide vaccine-associated CD4 TCRs dominated at 160-218 and 743-854.

Germline V gene lookup returns CDR1 SQVTM and CDR2 ANQGSEA. The CDR3 spans 16 residues. With 6 bases clipped from V and 3 bases from J, the junction kept 13 bases outside the gene matches. Libraries were prepared by immunoSEQ multiplex PCR; TCRdb keeps only in-frame clonotypes and omits some of them. The sample holds roughly 180,000 clones; more than 75% are singletons and the top ten take 2.5% to 3%. A note on this clone: Its antigen is not identified.

Source: peripheral blood, taken on day 0 of MenACWY control vaccination. The rearrangement uses TRBV29-1 and TRBJ2-3, with 9 bases matching TRBD2. The source is an adult in good health. The DNA of the CDR3 is TGCAGCGTGGGGGGGCTAGCGGGAAGGTTGACAGATACGCAGTATTTT. It is translated as CSVGGLAGRLTDTQYF.